One and the same sample provided the 13 T cell receptor beta chains below, sequenced in a study of siplizumab effects on memory and regulatory T cells (dated by TCRdb to between 2019 and 2020). Libraries were constructed by the immunoSEQ multiplex PCR assay. TCRdb provides this immuneACCESS table in a form limited to in-frame rearrangements. Some clones are lacking; in checked studies, under half of them reflect an unresolved V gene, and why the rest are absent is not known. This sample comprises some 87,000 clones, 70% to 90% of them detected only once. Of the sample, 15% falls within the top ten clones. Sequenced material: CD4+ T cells sorted from blood. Every receptor here comes from a human donor in good health.

The J gene is TRBJ2-6, the V gene TRBV7-2; TRBD2 might be the D (5 bases). Germline CDR1 reads SGHTA; CDR2 reads FQGNSA. V dropped 5 bases and J dropped 4 bases, with 21 bases sitting between them. This CDR3 spans 18 amino acids. CDR3 DNA: TGTGCCAGCAGCCAGCGGCCAGAGAGAGGGTCCGGGGCCAACGTCCTGACTTTC. Translated: CASSQRPERGSGANVLTF.

The genes are TRBV30 and TRBJ1-2; 8 bases align to TRBD1. V lost 1 base, J lost 1 base, and 5 bases stayed unmatched. Germline V lookup: CDR1 GTSNPN, CDR2 SVGIG (reference sequence). The CDR3 has 15 amino acids. CDR3 DNA sequence: TGTGCCTGGAGTGGTCAGGGGGCCGGTAACTATGGCTACACCTTC. Encoded protein: CAWSGQGAGNYGYTF.

This chain connects TRBV5-4 to TRBJ2-7, with D perhaps TRBD1 (6 bases). Germline assignment: CDR1 SGHNT and CDR2 YYREEE (reference sequence). The CDR3 consists of 14 residues. V was pared by 1 base and J by 3 bases, with 11 bases between. CDR3 amino acids: CASSLPDSLYEQYF. CDR3 sequence (DNA): TGTGCCAGCAGCTTGCCGGACAGCCTCTACGAGCAGTACTTC.

The chain couples TRBV7-3 to TRBJ1-1, with D maybe TRBD1 (6 bases). The CDR3 spans 14 residues. The V and J ends lost 3 bases and 1 base respectively, with 9 bases between them. The germline gives CDR1 SGHTA, CDR2 FQGTGA. The CDR3 is CASSFGTRNTEAFF. For the CDR3, the DNA is TGTGCCAGCAGCTTCGGGACAAGGAACACTGAAGCTTTCTTT.

This chain joins TRBV19 and TRBJ2-5; either TRBD1 or TRBD2 may supply D (6 bases each). This CDR3 is 17 amino acids long. The V and J ends lost 2 bases and 2 bases respectively, with 18 bases between them. Germline V gene sequence: CDR1 LNHDA, CDR2 SQIVND (reference sequence). The CDR3 nucleotides read TGTGCCAGTAGTATATCGGTCTGGGGGGCGTTTCAAGAGACCCAGTACTTC. Translating it yields CASSISVWGAFQETQYF.

The chain uses TRBV7-2 and TRBJ1-1, with D perhaps matching TRBD1 (5 bases). The CDR3 runs to 16 residues. The germline CDR1 and CDR2 sequences are SGHTA and FQGNSA. V lost 5 bases, J lost 5 bases, and 21 bases lay in between. The CDR3 DNA follows: TGTGCCAGCAGCCCACGGGGAAGATCAAGGGGAACTGAAGCTTTCTTT. It specifies CASSPRGRSRGTEAFF.

The gene calls are TRBV5-1 and TRBJ1-3, with 7 bases matching TRBD1. The CDR3 length is 15 residues. With V trimmed by 2 bases and J by 8 bases, 10 bases remained unmatched. CDR1 is SGHRS and CDR2 is YFSETQ in the germline V gene. CDR3: CASSLDHRGSDTIYF. CDR3 DNA: TGCGCCAGCAGCTTAGATCACAGGGGTAGCGACACCATATATTTT. Complete variable domain (other parts from reference TRBV5-1 and TRBJ1-3): KAGVTQTPRYLIKTRGQQVTLSCSPISGHRSVSWYQQTPGQGLQFLFEYFSETQRNKGNFPGRFSGRQFSNSRSEMNVSTLELGDSALYLCASSLDHRGSDTIYFGEGSWLTVV.

The V gene is TRBV18, the J gene TRBJ1-1, with 8 bases identical to TRBD1. CDR1 and CDR2 (germline): KGHSH, LQKENI. The CDR3 is 15 amino acids. After removal of 1 base from V and 0 bases from J, the junction contained 1 base not matched to a gene. This chain's CDR3 is CASSPQDRVNTEAFF. The CDR3 DNA is TGTGCCAGCTCACCACAGGACAGGGTGAACACTGAAGCTTTCTTT.

V usage is TRBV11-1 and J usage is TRBJ2-5; TRBD2 matches at 13 bases. Per germline, CDR1 SGHAT and CDR2 FQDESV (reference sequence). The ends lost 2 bases at V and 5 bases at J; junction bases unmatched: 5. This CDR3 contains 16 residues. This chain's CDR3 is CASSLRTSGSLETQYF. CDR3 in DNA: TGTGCCAGCAGCTTACGGACTAGCGGGAGTTTGGAGACCCAGTACTTC.

The V gene is TRBV4-1, the J gene TRBJ1-2; D is unclear. The CDR3 has 12 amino acids. V lost 2 bases, J lost 8 bases, and 9 bases lay in between. CDR1 is MGHRA and CDR2 is YSYEKL in the germline V gene. As DNA, the CDR3 is TGCGCCAGCAGCCAACCGGGTGGCGGCTACACCTTC. This codes for CASSQPGGGYTF.

CDR3 sequence reads: CASKQYREDSKQYF. CDR3 DNA sequence: TGTGCCAGTAAACAGTATCGTGAGGATAGTAAGCAGTACTTC. The chain has TRBV6-5 and TRBJ2-7; D gene uncertain. The V end lost 9 bases, the J end lost 8 bases, and 23 bases lay between the germline ends. The CDR3 has 14 amino acids. The germline V gene encodes CDR1 MNHEY and CDR2 SVGAGI.

The chain employs TRBV28 and TRBJ1-4; 8 bases line up with TRBD1. Germline trimming cut 5 bases from V and 4 bases from J; bases unmatched to any gene: 18. Germline CDR1 and CDR2: MDHEN and SYDVKM. The length of the CDR3 is 19 residues. In DNA form, the CDR3 reads TGTGCCAGCAGTCCGAATAGCATAGAACAGGGACAGGTTAATGAAAAACTGTTTTTT. Amino acid sequence: CASSPNSIEQGQVNEKLFF.

The V call is TRBV7-9, the J call TRBJ2-3, with unresolved D. Between the trimmed V and J ends, which lost 1 base and 2 bases, there was a span of 13 bases. The CDR3 sequence is 16 residues long. Germline CDR1 is SEHNR and CDR2 is FQNEAQ (reference sequence). The CDR3 sequence: CASSLGSERSTDTQYF. CDR3 DNA: TGTGCCAGCAGCTTAGGAAGCGAGAGATCCACAGATACGCAGTATTTT.